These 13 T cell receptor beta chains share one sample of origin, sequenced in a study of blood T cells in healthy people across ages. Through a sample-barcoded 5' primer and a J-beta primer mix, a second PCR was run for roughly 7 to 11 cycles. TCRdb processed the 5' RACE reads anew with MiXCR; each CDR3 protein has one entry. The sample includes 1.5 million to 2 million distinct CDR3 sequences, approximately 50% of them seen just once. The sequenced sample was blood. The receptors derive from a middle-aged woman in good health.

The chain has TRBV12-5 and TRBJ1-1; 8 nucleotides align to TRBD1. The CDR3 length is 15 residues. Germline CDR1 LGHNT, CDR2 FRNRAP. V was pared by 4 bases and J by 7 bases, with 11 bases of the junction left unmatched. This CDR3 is CASGSYSGGSDEAFF. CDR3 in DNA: TGTGCTAGTGGTTCCTACTCAGGGGGCTCGGATGAAGCTTTCTTT.

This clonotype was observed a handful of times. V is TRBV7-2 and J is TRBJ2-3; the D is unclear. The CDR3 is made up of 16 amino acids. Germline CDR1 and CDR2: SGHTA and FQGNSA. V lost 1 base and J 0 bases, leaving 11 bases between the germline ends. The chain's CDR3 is CASSLVGLLSTDTQYF. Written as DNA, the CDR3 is TGTGCCAGCAGCTTAGTCGGCCTCCTAAGCACAGATACGCAGTATTTT.

Here the CDR3 reads CASSLAPRGNPREQYF. The CDR3 DNA follows: TGTGCCAGCAGCTTAGCCCCGCGGGGAAATCCCCGCGAGCAGTACTTC. The chain employs TRBV7-2 and TRBJ2-7, with D possibly matching TRBD2 (6 bases). The CDR3 loop spans 16 amino acids. Germline CDR1 is SGHTA and CDR2 is FQGNSA. V was clipped by 0 bases and J by 6 bases, with 18 bases between them.

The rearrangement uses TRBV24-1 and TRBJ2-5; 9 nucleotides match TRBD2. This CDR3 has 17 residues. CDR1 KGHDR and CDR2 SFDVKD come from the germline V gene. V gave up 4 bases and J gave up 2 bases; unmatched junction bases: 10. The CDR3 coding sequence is TGTGCCACCAGTGACCCCCTGGGAGCGGGGGGTCAAGAGACCCAGTACTTC. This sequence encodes CATSDPLGAGGQETQYF.

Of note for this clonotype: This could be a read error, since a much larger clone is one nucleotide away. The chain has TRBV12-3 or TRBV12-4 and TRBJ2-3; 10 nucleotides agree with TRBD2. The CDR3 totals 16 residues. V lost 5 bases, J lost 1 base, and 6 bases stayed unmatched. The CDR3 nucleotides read TGTGCCAGCAGTCTCCTAGCGGGGGTCGGCACAGATACGCAGTATTTT. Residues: CASSLLAGVGTDTQYF.

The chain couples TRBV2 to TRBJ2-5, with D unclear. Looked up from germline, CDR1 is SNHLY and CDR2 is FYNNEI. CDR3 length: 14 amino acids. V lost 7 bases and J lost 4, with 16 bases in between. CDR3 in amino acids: CASNGRYWGETQYF. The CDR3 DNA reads TGTGCCAGCAACGGCAGGTATTGGGGAGAGACCCAGTACTTC.

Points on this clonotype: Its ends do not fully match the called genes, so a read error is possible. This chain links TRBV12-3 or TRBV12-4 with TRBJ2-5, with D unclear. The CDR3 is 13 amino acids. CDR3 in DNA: TGTGCCAGCATTTTACCACCCGAGGAGACCCAGTACTTC. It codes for CASILPPEETQYF.

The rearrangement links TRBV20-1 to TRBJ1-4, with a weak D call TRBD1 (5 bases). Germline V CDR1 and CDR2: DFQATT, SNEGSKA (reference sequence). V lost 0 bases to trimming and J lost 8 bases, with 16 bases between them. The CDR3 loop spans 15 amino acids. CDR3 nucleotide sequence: TGCAGTGCTAGAGATTACAGGCCTAGAAGGGAAAAACTGTTTTTT. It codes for CSARDYRPRREKLFF.

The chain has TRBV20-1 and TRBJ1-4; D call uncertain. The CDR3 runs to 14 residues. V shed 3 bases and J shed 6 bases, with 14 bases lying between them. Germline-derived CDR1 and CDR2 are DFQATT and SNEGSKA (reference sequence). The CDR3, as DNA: TGCAGTGCTAGTCCTCAACTGAGCTATGAAAAACTGTTTTTT. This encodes CSASPQLSYEKLFF.

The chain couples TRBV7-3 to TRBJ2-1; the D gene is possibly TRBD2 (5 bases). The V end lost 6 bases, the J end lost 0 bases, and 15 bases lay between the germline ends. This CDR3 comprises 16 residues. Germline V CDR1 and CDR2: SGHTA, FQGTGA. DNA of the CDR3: TGTGCCAGCAGAAATACTACGGGAAGCTCCTACAATGAGCAGTTCTTC. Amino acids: CASRNTTGSSYNEQFF.

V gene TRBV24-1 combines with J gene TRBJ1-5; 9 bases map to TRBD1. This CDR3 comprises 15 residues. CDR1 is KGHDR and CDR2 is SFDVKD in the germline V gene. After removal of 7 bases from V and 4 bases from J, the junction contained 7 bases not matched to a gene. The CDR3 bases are TGTGCCACCAGCGGAGGGACAGGGCTGAATCAGCCCCAGCATTTT. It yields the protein CATSGGTGLNQPQHF.

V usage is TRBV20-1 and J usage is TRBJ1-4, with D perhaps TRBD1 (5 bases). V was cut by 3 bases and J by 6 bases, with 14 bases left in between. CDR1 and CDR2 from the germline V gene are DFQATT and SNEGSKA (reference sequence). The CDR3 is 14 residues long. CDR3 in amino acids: CSARLGVSDEKLFF. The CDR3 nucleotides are TGCAGTGCTAGGCTAGGGGTTTCCGATGAAAAACTGTTTTTT.

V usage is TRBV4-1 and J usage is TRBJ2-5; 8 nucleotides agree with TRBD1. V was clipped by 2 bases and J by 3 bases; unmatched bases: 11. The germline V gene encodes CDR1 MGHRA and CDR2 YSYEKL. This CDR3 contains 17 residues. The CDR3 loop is CASSQLPGQVGEETQYF. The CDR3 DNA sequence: TGCGCCAGCAGCCAACTCCCGGGACAGGTTGGGGAAGAGACCCAGTACTTC.